This T cell receptor beta chain was observed in a study of PD-1 blockade in classical Hodgkin lymphoma. The trim removed 2 bases at V and 5 bases at J, leaving 7 bases unmatched. This CDR3 comprises 15 residues. CDR1 and CDR2 from the germline V gene are WNHNN and SYGVQD (reference sequence). This sample's time point: cycle 4 day 1 (C4D1), after five to seven weeks of nivolumab. Every patient relapsed after autologous stem cell transplantation, and brentuximab vedotin exposure varied. With regard to this clone: What it recognizes is unknown.

Measured with immunoSEQ multiplex PCR; TCRdb has only the in-frame clones, and not every one. The table lists about 96,000 clones, roughly 91% of them singletons. Overall study findings and caveats: Whereas CD4+ TCR diversity had risen significantly by C4D1, CD8+ TCR diversity had not.

This clonotype originated in a human donor with classical Hodgkin lymphoma. This rearrangement joins TRBV10-1 to TRBJ2-5; 8 bases agree with TRBD1. The sample here was peripheral blood mononuclear cells (PBMCs), taken before the fourth cycle of nivolumab. The DNA for the CDR3 is TGCGCCAGCAGTGAGAGCCCAGGGGGCCATGAGACCCAGTACTTC. This sequence encodes CASSESPGGHETQYF.